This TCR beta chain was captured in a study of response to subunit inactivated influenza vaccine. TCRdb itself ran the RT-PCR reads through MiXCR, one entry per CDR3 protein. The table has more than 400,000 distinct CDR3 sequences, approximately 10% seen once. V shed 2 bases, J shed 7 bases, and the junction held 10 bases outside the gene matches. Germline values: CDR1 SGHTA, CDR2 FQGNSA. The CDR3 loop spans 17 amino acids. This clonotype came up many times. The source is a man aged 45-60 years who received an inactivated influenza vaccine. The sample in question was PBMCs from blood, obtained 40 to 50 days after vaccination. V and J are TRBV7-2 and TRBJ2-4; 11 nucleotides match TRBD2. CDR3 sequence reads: CASSLFLPSGGRNIQYF. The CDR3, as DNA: TGTGCCAGCAGCTTATTCCTGCCTAGCGGGGGGCGGAACATTCAGTACTTC.